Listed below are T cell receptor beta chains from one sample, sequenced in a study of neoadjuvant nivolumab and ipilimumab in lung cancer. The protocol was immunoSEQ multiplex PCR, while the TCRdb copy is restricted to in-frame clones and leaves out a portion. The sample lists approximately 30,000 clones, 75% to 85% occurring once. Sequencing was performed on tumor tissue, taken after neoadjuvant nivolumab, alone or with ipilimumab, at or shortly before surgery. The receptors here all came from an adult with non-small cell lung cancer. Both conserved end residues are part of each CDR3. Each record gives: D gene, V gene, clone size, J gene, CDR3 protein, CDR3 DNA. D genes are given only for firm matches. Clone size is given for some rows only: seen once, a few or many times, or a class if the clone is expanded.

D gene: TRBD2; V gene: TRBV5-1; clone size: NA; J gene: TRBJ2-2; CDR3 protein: CASSFTSGSTGELFF; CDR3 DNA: TGCGCCAGCAGTTTCACTAGCGGGAGTACCGGGGAGCTGTTTTTT
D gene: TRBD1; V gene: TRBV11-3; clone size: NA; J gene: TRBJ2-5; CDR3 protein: CASSLALTGGFETQYF; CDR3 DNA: TGTGCCAGCAGCTTAGCTCTGACAGGGGGCTTCGAGACCCAGTACTTC
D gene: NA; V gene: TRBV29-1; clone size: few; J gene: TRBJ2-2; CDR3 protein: CSVVPPTGELFF; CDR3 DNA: TGCAGCGTCGTCCCTCCGACCGGGGAGCTGTTTTTT
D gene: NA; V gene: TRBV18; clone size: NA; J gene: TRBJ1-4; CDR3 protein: CASSPGGDGEKLFF; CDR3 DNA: TGTGCCAGCTCACCAGGGGGAGATGGTGAAAAACTGTTTTTT
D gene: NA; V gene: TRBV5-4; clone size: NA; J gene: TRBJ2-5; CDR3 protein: CASSAWQETQYF; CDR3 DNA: TGTGCCAGCAGCGCATGGCAAGAGACCCAGTACTTC
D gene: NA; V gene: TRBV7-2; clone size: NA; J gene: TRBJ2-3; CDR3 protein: CASSFNTRTDTQYF; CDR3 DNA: TGTGCCAGCAGCTTTAACACTCGCACAGATACGCAGTATTTT
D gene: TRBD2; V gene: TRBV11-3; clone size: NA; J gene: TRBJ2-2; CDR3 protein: CASSLGLAGTGELFF; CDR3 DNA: TGTGCCAGCAGCTTAGGGCTAGCGGGAACCGGGGAGCTGTTTTTT
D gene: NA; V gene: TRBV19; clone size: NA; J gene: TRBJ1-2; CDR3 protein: CASSIGRGYGYTF; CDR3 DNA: TGTGCCAGTAGTATTGGACGGGGATATGGCTACACCTTC
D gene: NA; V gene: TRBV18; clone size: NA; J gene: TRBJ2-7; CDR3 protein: CASSPPQGGAWRGDYEQYF; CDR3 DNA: TGTGCCAGCTCACCACCGCAAGGGGGGGCTTGGCGGGGAGATTACGAGCAGTACTTC
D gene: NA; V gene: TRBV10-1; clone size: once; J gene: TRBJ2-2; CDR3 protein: CASTHGRVGGELFF; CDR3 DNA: TGCGCCAGCACCCACGGGAGAGTTGGCGGGGAGCTGTTTTTT
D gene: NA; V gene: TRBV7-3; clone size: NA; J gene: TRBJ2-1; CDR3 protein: CASSLNGNYNEQFF; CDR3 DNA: TGTGCCAGCAGCTTAAACGGGAATTACAATGAGCAGTTCTTC
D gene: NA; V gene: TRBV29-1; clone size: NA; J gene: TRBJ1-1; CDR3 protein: CSVEDPGAGKAFF; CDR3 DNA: TGCAGCGTTGAAGATCCTGGGGCAGGAAAAGCTTTCTTT
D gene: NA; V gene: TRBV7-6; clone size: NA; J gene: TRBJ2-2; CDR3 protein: CASSLRNTGELFF; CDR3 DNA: TGTGCCAGCAGCTTACGGAACACCGGGGAGCTGTTTTTT
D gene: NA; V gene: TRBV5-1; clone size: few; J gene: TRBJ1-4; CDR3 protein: CASSLDGQGTNEKLFF; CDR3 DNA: TGCGCCAGCAGCTTGGACGGACAAGGGACTAATGAAAAACTGTTTTTT
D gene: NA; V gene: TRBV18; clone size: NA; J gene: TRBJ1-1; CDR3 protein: CASSLAGTNTEAFF; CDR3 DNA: TGTGCCAGCTCACTAGCTGGGACGAACACTGAAGCTTTCTTT
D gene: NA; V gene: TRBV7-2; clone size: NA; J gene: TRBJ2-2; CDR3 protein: CASSLGITNTGELFF; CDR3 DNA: TGTGCCAGCAGCTTAGGGATTACGAACACCGGGGAGCTGTTTTTT
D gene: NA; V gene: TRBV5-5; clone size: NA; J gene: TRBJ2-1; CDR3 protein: CASSSYLAGRGDEQFF; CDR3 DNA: TGTGCCAGCAGCTCCTATTTGGCGGGGAGGGGGGATGAGCAGTTCTTC
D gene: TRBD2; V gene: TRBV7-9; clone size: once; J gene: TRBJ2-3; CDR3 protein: CASSFAPTTLAGSTDTQYF; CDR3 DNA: TGTGCCAGCAGCTTCGCCCCAACGACCCTAGCGGGGAGCACAGATACGCAGTATTTT
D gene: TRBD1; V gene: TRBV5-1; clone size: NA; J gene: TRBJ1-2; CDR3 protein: CASSPNIGQGKYGYTF; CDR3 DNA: TGCGCCAGCAGCCCGAACATAGGACAGGGAAAATATGGCTACACCTTC
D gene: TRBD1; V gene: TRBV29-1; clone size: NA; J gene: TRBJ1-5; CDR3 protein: CSVGWTGGQPQHF; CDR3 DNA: TGCAGCGTTGGATGGACAGGGGGTCAGCCCCAGCATTTT
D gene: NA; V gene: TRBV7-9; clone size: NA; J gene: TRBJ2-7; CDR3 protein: CASSLRSVASYEQYF; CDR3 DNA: TGTGCCAGCAGCTTGCGCAGTGTCGCCTCCTACGAGCAGTACTTC
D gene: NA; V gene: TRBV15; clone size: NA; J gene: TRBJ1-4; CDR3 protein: CATSRDWQRLEKLFF; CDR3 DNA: TGTGCCACCAGCAGAGATTGGCAGAGGCTTGAAAAACTGTTTTTT
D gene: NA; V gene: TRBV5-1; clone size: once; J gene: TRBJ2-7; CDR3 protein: CASSFNEGVEQYF; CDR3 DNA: TGCGCCAGCAGCTTTAATGAGGGGGTCGAGCAGTACTTC
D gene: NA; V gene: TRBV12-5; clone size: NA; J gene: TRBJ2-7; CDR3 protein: CASGLVRGDGSPYEQYF; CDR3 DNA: TGTGCTAGTGGTTTGGTACGAGGGGACGGGAGCCCCTACGAGCAGTACTTC
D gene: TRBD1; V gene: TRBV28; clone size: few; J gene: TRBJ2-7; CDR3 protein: CASSPQLGTGGWGLVVEQYF; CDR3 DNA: TGTGCCAGCAGCCCACAACTCGGGACAGGGGGCTGGGGGCTAGTGGTCGAGCAGTACTTC
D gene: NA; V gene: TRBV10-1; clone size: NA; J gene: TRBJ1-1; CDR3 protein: CASSDLTGLNTEAFF; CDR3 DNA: TGCGCCAGCAGTGACCTGACAGGTCTGAACACTGAAGCTTTCTTT
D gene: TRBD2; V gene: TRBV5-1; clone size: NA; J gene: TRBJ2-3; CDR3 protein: CASSHPREGSTSTDTQYF; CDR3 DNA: TGCGCCAGCAGCCACCCTCGGGAGGGATCCACTAGCACAGATACGCAGTATTTT
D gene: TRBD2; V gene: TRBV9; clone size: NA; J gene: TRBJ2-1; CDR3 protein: CASSVFGGRNYNEQFF; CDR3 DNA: TGTGCCAGCAGCGTGTTCGGCGGGAGAAATTACAATGAGCAGTTCTTC
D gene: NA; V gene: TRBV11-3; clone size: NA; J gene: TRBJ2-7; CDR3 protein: CASTGGHEQYF; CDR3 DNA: TGTGCCAGTACGGGGGGCCACGAGCAGTACTTC
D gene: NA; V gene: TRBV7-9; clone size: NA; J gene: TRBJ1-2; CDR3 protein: CASSLPTYGYTF; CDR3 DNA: TGTGCCAGCAGCTTACCCACCTATGGCTACACCTTC
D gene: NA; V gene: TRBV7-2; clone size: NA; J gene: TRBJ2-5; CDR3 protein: CASSLGLETQYF; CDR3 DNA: TGTGCCAGCAGCTTAGGATTGGAGACCCAGTACTTC
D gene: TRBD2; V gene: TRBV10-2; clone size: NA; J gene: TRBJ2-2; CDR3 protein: CASSDPPSGRGELFF; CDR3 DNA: TGCGCCAGCAGTGACCCTCCTAGCGGGAGAGGGGAGCTGTTTTTT
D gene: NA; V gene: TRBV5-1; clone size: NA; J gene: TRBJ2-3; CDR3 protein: CASSLDWNTDTQYF; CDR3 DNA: TGCGCCAGCAGCTTGGATTGGAACACAGATACGCAGTATTTT
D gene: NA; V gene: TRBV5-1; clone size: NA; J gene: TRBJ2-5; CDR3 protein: CASAGAEETQYF; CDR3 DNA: TGCGCCAGCGCGGGGGCCGAAGAGACCCAGTACTTC
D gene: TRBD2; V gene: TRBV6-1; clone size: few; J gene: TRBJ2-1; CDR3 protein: CASSWTSARFF; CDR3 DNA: TGTGCCAGCAGTTGGACTAGCGCTCGGTTCTTC
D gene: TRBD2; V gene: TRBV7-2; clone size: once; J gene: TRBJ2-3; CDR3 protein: CASSRSAGDYLTDTQYF; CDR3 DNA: TGTGCCAGCAGCCGCTCCGCTGGGGACTATCTCACAGATACGCAGTATTTT
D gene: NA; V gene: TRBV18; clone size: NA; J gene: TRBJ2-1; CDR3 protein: CASSRRSDEQFF; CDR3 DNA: TGTGCCAGCTCGAGGCGTAGCGATGAGCAGTTCTTC
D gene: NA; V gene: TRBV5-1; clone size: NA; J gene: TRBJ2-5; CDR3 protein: CASSLEGGRETQYF; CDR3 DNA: TGCGCCAGCAGCTTGGAGGGAGGTCGGGAGACCCAGTACTTC
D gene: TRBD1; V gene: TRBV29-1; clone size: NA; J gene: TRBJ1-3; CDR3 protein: CSVEKRTGSGNTIYF; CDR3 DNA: TGCAGCGTTGAAAAAAGGACAGGCTCTGGAAACACCATATATTTT
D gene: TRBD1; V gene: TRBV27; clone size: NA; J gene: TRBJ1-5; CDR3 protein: CASRGQVRQPQHF; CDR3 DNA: TGTGCCAGCAGGGGACAGGTTAGGCAGCCCCAGCATTTT
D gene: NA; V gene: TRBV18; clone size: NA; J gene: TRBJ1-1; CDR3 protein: CASSPRRATDTEAFF; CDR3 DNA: TGTGCCAGCTCACCACGTAGGGCCACGGACACTGAAGCTTTCTTT
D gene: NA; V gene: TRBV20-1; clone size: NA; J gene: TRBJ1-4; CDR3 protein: CSAPTPEKLFF; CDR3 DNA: TGCAGTGCCCCGACACCTGAAAAACTGTTTTTT